The 5 T cell receptor beta chains below come from one sample, sequenced in a study of T cells in Graves' hyperthyroidism and ophthalmopathy (dated by TCRdb to 2018 to 2020). The library relied on multiplex PCR. The sequencing machine was an Illumina HiSeq 2000. The TCR beta CDR3 regions were amplified from the RNA transcripts. For the first round of RT-PCR on the TCR CDR3, the HTBI primer set was used together with the Qiagen OneStep RT-PCR kit. In-frame beta chains were kept once TCRdb had trimmed the public reads at Q25 with fastp and called clones with MiXCR. Every entry covers one CDR3 protein and lists the most common genes and DNA from its rows. A total of 300,000 to 450,000 distinct CDR3 sequences appear in this sample, roughly 18% of them only once. Around a sixth of the sample belongs to the ten largest clones. Sequencing used blood. The receptors stem from a middle-aged woman with Graves' ophthalmopathy.

Many counts were recorded for this clonotype. The chain employs TRBV4-1 and TRBJ2-2; D is perhaps TRBD1 or TRBD2 (5 bases each). Per the germline V gene, CDR1 is MGHRA and CDR2 is YSYEKL. Trimming left V 7 bases short and J 6 bases short, with 18 bases between. The CDR3 spans 15 residues. CDR3: CASNLRVQGPGELFF. CDR3 in DNA: TGCGCCAGCAACCTGAGGGTTCAGGGTCCCGGGGAGCTGTTTTTT.

This clonotype appeared many times. This sequence joins TRBV30 and TRBJ1-5; tentatively, D is TRBD1 (6 bases). The CDR3 has 17 amino acids. V was cut by 2 bases and J by 0 bases, with 17 bases left in between. Germline V gives CDR1 GTSNPN, CDR2 SVGIG (reference sequence). The CDR3 region has the DNA TGTGCCTGGAGTAGTAAGGGGGAATCTTATAGCAATCAGCCCCAGCATTTT. This codes for CAWSSKGESYSNQPQHF.

This clonotype was recorded at least ten times. The rearrangement joins TRBV10-3 to TRBJ2-5, with TRBD1 matching 7 bases. V trimming: 6 bases; J trimming: 1 base; junction bases outside the gene matches: 2. Per the germline V gene, CDR1 is ENHRY and CDR2 is SYGVKD. The CDR3 length is 13 residues. CDR3 residues: CAIRRDSQETQYF. The DNA for the CDR3 is TGTGCCATCAGACGGGACAGCCAAGAGACCCAGTACTTC.

This clonotype has a count of ten or more. The rearrangement links TRBV27 to TRBJ2-4; 7 bases align to TRBD1. The V gene's germline CDR1 is MNHEY and CDR2 SMNVEV (reference sequence). The CDR3 runs to 14 residues. J lost 7 bases, V lost 3 bases, and 6 bases had no gene match. The CDR3 loop reads CASSFRRGMNIQYF. The CDR3 coding sequence is TGTGCCAGCAGTTTTCGCAGGGGGATGAACATTCAGTACTTC.

This clonotype was seen ten or more times. The chain carries TRBV11-2 and TRBJ2-7; D might be TRBD2 (5 bases). Germline CDR1 is SGHAT and CDR2 is FQNNGV. The CDR3 covers 15 residues. Trimming left V 1 base short and J 3 bases short, with 13 bases between. In DNA form, the CDR3 reads TGTGCCAGCAGCTTAGGACTCGGGGAGTACTACGAGCAGTACTTC. Translating it yields CASSLGLGEYYEQYF.